This TCR beta chain came from a study of cytotoxic CD8 clonotypes in ibrutinib-treated CLL. This table comes from immunoSEQ multiplex PCR, and its TCRdb copy is limited to in-frame clones, with some not included. This sample carries approximately 130,000 clones, around 84% of them seen once, and the ten largest clones take 3.3%. This CDR3 contains 17 residues. Germline V CDR1 and CDR2: MNHNS, SASEGT. With 1 base clipped from V and 2 bases from J, the junction kept 9 bases outside the gene matches. The sequencing used PBMCs, collected after 24 months of ibrutinib treatment. The TCR sequence derives from a human donor with chronic lymphocytic leukemia. V is TRBV6-1 and J is TRBJ2-7; 9 nucleotides align to TRBD2. The CDR3 loop reads CASSEVGLAKHPYEQYF. Written as DNA, the CDR3 is TGTGCCAGCAGTGAAGTAGGACTAGCGAAACACCCCTACGAGCAGTACTTC.